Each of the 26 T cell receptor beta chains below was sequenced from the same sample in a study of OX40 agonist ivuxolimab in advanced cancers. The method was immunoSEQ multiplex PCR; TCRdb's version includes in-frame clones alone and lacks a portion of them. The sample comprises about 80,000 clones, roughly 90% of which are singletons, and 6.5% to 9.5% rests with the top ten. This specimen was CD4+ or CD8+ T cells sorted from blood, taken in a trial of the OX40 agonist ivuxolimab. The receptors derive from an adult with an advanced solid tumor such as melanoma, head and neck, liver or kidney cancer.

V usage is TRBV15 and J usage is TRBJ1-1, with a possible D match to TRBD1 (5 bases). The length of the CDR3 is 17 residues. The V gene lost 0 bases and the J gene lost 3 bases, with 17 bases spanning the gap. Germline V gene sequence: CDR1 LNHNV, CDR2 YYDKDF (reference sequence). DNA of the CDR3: TGTGCCACCAGCAGAGAGATGGGGGGAGTTGGGTACACTGAAGCTTTCTTT. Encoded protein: CATSREMGGVGYTEAFF. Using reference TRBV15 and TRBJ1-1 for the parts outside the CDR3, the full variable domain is DAMVIQNPRYQVTQFGKPVTLSCSQTLNHNVMYWYQQKSSQAPKLLFHYYDKDFNNEADTPDNFQSRRPNTSFCFLDIRSPGLGDTAMYLCATSREMGGVGYTEAFFGQGTRLTVV.

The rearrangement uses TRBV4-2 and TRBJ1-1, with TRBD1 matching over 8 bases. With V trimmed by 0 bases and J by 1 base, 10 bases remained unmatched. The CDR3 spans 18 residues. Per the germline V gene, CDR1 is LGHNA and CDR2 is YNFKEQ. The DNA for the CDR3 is TGTGCCAGCAGCCAAGACTTAACAGGGGGTATAGCGAACACTGAAGCTTTCTTT. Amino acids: CASSQDLTGGIANTEAFF.

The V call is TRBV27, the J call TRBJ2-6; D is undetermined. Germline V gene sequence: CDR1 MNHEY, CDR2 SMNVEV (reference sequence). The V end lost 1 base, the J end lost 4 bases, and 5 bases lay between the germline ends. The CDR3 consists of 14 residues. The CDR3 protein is CASSLFAGANVLTF. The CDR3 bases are TGTGCCAGCAGTTTATTTGCCGGGGCCAACGTCCTGACTTTC.

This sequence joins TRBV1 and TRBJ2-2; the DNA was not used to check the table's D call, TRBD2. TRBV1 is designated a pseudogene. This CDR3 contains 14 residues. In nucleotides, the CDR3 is TGCACCAGCAGCCAACCTTTTCGGGACGGGGAGCTGTTTTTT. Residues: CTSSQPFRDGELFF.

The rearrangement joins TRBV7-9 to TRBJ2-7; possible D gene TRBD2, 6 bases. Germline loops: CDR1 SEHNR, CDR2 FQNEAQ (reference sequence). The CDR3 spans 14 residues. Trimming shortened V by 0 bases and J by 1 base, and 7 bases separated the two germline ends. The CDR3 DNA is TGTGCCAGCAGCTTAGCGGGGGGTTCCTACGAGCAGTACTTC. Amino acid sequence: CASSLAGGSYEQYF.

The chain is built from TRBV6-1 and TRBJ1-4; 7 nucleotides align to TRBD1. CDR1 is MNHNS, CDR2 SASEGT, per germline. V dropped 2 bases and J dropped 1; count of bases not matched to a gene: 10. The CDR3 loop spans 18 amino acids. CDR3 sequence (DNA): TGTGCCAGCAGTGAATGGGGACTGGGGGACAGAACTAATGAAAAACTGTTTTTT. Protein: CASSEWGLGDRTNEKLFF.

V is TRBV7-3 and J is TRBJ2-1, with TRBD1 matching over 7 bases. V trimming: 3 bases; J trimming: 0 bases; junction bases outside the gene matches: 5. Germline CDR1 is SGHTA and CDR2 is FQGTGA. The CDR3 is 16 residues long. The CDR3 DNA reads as TGTGCCAGCAGCTTGAGGGACAGTAGCTCCTACAATGAGCAGTTCTTC. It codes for CASSLRDSSSYNEQFF.

The CDR3 is CASSFNPQGWNTEAFF. The CDR3 nucleotides read TGTGCCAGCAGTTTTAACCCACAGGGGTGGAACACTGAAGCTTTCTTT. This chain uses TRBV27 with TRBJ1-1; TRBD1 aligns across 7 bases. The CDR3 covers 16 residues. V was clipped by 3 bases and J by 1 base; unmatched bases: 8. Germline V gene sequence: CDR1 MNHEY, CDR2 SMNVEV (reference sequence).

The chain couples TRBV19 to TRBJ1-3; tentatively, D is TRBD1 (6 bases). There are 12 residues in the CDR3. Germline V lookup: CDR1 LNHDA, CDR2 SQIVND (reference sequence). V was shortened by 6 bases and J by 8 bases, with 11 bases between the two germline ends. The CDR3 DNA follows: TGTGCCAGTAGAACAGGGATTCACACCATATATTTT. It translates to CASRTGIHTIYF.

The CDR3 nucleotides read TGTGCCAGCAGCTTAGATCTCGGCGGAGCGCGGGAGCAGTACTTC. It translates to CASSLDLGGAREQYF. The gene calls are TRBV11-2 and TRBJ2-7; D is unclear. The CDR3 loop spans 15 amino acids. Looked up from germline, CDR1 is SGHAT and CDR2 is FQNNGV. V was shortened by 0 bases and J by 7 bases, with 16 bases between the two germline ends.

CDR3 in DNA: TGTGCCAGCAGCGTAGGCCAGGAAAACACTGAAGCTTTCTTT. The encoded protein is CASSVGQENTEAFF. The chain links TRBV9 to TRBJ1-1; D is undetermined. The V end was cut by 0 bases, the J end by 2 bases, with 8 bases between. Germline loops: CDR1 SGDLS, CDR2 YYNGEE. CDR3 length equals 14 residues. Full variable domain (rest looked up from reference TRBV9 and TRBJ1-1): DSGVTQTPKHLITATGQRVTLRCSPRSGDLSVYWYQQSLDQGLQFLIQYYNGEERAKGNILERFSAQQFPDLHSELNLSSLELGDSALYFCASSVGQENTEAFFGQGTRLTVV.

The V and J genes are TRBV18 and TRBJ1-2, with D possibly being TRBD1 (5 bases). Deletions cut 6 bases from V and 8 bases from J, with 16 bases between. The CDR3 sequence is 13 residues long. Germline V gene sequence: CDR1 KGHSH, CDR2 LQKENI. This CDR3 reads CASSAGTDGGYTF. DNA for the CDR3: TGTGCCAGCTCGGCCGGGACCGATGGGGGCTACACCTTC.

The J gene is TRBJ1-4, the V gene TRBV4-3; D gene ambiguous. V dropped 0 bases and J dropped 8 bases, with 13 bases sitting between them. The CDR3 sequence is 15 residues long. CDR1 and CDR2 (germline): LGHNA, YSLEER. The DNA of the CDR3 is TGCGCCAGCAGCCAAGATTGGTTGGCACTAGAAAAACTGTTTTTT. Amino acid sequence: CASSQDWLALEKLFF.

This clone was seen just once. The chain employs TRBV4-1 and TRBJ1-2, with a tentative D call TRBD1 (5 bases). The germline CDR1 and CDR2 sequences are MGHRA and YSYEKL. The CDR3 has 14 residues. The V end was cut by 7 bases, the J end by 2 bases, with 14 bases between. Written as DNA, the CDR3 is TGCGCCAGCACCCTTTGGGAGGGGAACTATGGCTACACCTTC. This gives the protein CASTLWEGNYGYTF.

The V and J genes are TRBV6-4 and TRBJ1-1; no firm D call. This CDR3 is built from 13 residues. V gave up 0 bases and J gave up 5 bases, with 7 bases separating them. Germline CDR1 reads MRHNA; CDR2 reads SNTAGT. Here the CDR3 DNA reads TGTGCCAGCAGTGACTCGTGGGTAACTGAAGCTTTCTTT. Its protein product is CASSDSWVTEAFF.

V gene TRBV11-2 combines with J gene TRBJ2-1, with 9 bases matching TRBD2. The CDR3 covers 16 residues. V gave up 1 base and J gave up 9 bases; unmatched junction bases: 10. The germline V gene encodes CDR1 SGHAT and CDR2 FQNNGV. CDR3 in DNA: TGTGCCAGCAGCTTAGTCGCGGCGGGGGGGCAAATTGAGCAGTTCTTC. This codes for CASSLVAAGGQIEQFF. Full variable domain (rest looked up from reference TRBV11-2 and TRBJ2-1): EAGVAQSPRYKIIEKRQSVAFWCNPISGHATLYWYQQILGQGPKLLIQFQNNGVVDDSQLPKDRFSAERLKGVDSTLKIQPAKLEDSAVYLCASSLVAAGGQIEQFFGPGTRLTVL.

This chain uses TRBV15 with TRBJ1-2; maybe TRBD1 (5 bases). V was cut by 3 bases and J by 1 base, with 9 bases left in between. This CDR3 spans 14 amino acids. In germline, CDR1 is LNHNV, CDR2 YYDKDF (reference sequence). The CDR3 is CATSRGQGNYGYTF. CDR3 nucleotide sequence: TGTGCCACCAGCAGGGGGCAGGGTAACTATGGCTACACCTTC.

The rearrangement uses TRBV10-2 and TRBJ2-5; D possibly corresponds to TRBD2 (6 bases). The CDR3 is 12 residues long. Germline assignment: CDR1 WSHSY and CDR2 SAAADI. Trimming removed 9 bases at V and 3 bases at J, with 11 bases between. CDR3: CASMTGEETQYF. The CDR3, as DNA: TGCGCCAGTATGACGGGAGAAGAGACCCAGTACTTC.

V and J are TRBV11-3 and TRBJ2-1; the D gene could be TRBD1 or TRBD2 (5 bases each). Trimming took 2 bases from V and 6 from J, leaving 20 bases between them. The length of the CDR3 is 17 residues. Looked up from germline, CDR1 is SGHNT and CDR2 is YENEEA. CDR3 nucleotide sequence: TGTGCCAGCAGCTTATGGACCTCTGGGGGTCTGGGCAATGAGCAGTTCTTC. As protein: CASSLWTSGGLGNEQFF.

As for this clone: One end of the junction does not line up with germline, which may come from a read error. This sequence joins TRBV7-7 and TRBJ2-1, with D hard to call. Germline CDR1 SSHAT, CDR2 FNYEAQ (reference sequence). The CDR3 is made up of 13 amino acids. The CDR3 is CASSLGSPNEQFF. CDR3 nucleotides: TGTGCTAGCAGCTTAGGTAGCCCCAATGAGCAGTTCTTC.

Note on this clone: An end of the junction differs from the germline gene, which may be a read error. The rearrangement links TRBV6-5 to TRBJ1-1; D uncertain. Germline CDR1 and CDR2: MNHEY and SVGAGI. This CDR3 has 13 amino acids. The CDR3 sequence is CASSDSDNTEAFF. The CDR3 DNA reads TGTGCCAGCAGTGACTCGGACAACACTGAAGCTTTCTTT.

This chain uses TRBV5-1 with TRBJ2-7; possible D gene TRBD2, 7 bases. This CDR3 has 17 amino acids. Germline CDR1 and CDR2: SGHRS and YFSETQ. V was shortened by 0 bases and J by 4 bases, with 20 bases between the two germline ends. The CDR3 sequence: CASSLAGGPGAVYEQYF. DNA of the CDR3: TGCGCCAGCAGCTTGGCCGGGGGGCCGGGCGCGGTTTACGAGCAGTACTTC.

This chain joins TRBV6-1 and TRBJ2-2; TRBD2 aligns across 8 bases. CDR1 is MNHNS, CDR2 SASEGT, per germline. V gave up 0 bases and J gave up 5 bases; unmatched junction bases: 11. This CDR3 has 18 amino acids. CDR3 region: CASSEAPGGGGNTGELFF. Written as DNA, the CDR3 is TGTGCCAGCAGTGAAGCGCCTGGGGGCGGGGGGAATACCGGGGAGCTGTTTTTT.

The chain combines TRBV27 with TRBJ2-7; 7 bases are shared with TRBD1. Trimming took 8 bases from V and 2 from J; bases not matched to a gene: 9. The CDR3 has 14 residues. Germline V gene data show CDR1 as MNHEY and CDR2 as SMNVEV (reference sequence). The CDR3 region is CASLRSDRPYEQYF. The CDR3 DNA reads TGTGCCAGCCTTAGATCGGACAGGCCCTACGAGCAGTACTTC.

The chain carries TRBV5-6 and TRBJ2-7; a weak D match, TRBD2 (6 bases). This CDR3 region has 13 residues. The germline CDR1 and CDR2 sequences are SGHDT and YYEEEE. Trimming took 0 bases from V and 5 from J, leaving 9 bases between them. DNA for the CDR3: TGTGCCAGCAGCTTGGGGCGGGGCAACGAGCAGTACTTC. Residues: CASSLGRGNEQYF.

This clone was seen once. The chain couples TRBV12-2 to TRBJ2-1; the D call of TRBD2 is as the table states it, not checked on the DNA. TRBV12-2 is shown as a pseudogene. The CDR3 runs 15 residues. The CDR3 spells CASRLTSGGAGEQFF. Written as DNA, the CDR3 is TGTGCAAGTCGATTGACTAGCGGGGGGGCTGGTGAGCAGTTCTTC.